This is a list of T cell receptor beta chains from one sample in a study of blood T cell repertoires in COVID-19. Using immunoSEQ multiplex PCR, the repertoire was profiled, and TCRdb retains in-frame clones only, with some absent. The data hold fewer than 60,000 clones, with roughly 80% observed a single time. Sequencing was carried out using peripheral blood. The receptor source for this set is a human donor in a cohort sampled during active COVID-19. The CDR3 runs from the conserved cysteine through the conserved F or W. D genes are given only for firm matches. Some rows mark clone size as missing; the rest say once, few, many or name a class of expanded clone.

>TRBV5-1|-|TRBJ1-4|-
CASSLIGRGATNEKLFF
TGCGCCAGCAGCCTCATAGGCCGGGGGGCGACTAATGAAAAACTGTTTTTT
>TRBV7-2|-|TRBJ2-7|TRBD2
CASSSGTSDYEQYF
TGTGCCAGCAGCTCCGGGACTAGCGACTACGAGCAGTACTTC
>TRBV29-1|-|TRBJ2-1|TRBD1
CSVLFTGQGAKNEQFF
TGCAGCGTTCTCTTTACCGGACAGGGGGCGAAGAATGAGCAGTTCTTC
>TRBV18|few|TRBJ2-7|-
CASSPRGGVAYEQYF
TGTGCCAGCTCACCAAGAGGGGGGGTAGCCTACGAGCAGTACTTC
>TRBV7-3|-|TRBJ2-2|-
CASSLGSLGTGELFF
TGTGCCAGCAGCCTCGGGAGTTTGGGCACCGGGGAGCTGTTTTTT
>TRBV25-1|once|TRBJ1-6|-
CASSESGGINSPLHF
TGTGCCAGCAGTGAATCGGGAGGGATTAATTCACCCCTCCACTTT
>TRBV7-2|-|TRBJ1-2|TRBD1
CASSIQAGQGDYGYTF
TGTGCCAGCAGCATACAGGCCGGACAGGGCGACTATGGCTACACCTTC
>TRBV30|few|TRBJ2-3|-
CAWSPGYTQYF
TGTGCCTGGAGCCCAGGGTATACGCAGTATTTT
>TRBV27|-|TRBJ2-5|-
CASSSHLRVETQYF
TGTGCCAGCAGTTCCCACCTTCGGGTAGAGACCCAGTACTTC
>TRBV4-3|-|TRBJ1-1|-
CASSRQRNTEAFF
TGCGCCAGCAGCCGACAGAGGAACACTGAAGCTTTCTTT
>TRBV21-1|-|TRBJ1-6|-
CASAASSYNSPLHF
TGTGCCAGCGCAGCGAGCTCCTATAATTCACCCCTCCACTTT
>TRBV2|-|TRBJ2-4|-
CASNRQNWVYF
TGTGCCAGCAACCGACAGAATTGGGTGTACTTC
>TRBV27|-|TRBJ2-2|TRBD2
CASRAGLAGTGELFF
TGTGCCAGCAGGGCGGGACTAGCGGGAACCGGGGAGCTGTTTTTT
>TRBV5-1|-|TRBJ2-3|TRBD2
CASSPGGDTQYF
TGCGCCAGCAGCCCCGGGGGGGATACGCAGTATTTT
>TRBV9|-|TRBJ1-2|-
CASSVGAPTNRYGYTF
TGTGCCAGCAGCGTGGGCGCCCCTACAAACCGCTATGGCTACACCTTC
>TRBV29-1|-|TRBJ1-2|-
CSDNRGDGYGYTF
TGCAGCGACAATCGGGGGGACGGCTATGGCTACACCTTC
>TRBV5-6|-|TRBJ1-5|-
CASSLGQSDQPQHF
TGTGCCAGCAGCTTAGGACAGTCGGATCAGCCCCAGCATTTT